The source of this T cell receptor beta chain is a study of cytomegalovirus exposure and HLA in healthy donors. Study-wide findings and caveats: Among the most significant clusters, several appeared linked to common viral pathogens in a later analysis. Another analysis was done later, and it associated approximately 18,000 TCR beta sequences with HLA alleles at 0.05 false discovery rate. From TCR beta sequences, most subjects' HLA-A and HLA-B alleles were reportedly predicted accurately.

As for this clone: Antigen: not known.

CDR1 and CDR2 (germline): MNHNY, SVGAGI (reference sequence). V was clipped by 2 bases and J by 1 base, with 9 bases between them. The CDR3 covers 16 residues. Primers: 60 Vbeta forward and 13 Jbeta reverse. Assay: immunoSEQ multiplex PCR; the TCRdb copy retains only in-frame clones and omits some. The repertoire table contains tens of thousands of clones. This receptor was taken from a woman between 18 and 29 years old in good health and CMV-seronegative. The chain recombines TRBV6-6 with TRBJ2-6; no clear D gene. Material: PBMCs. The CDR3 DNA reads TGTGCCAGCAGTTACGGTCTCGGTTCTGGGGCCAACGTCCTGACTTTC. This codes for CASSYGLGSGANVLTF.